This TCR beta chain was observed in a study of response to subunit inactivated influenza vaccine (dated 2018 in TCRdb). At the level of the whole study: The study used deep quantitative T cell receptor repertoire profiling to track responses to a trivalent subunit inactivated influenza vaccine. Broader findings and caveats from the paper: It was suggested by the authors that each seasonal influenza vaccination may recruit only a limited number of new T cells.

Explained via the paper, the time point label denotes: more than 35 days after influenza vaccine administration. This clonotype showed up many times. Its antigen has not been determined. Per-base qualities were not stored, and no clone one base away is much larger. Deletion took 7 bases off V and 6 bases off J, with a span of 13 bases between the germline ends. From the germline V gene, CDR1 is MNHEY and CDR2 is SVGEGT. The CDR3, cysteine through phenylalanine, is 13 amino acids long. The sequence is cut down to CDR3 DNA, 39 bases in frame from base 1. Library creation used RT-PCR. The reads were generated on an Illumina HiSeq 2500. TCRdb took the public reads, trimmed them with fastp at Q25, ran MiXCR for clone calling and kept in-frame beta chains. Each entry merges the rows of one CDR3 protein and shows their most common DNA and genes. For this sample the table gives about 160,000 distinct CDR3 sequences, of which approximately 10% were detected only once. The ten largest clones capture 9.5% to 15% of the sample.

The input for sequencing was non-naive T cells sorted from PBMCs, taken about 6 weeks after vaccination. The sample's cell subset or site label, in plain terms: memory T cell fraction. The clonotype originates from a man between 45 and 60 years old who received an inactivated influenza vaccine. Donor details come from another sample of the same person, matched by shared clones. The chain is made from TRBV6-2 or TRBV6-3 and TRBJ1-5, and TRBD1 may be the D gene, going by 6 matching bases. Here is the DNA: TGTGCCAGCAACGACGTGGGGGCTCAGCCCCAGCATTTT. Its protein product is CASNDVGAQPQHF.